The 14 T cell receptor beta chains below were found in one sample sequenced in a study of T cell responses to AZD1222 COVID-19 vaccine. Assay: immunoSEQ multiplex PCR; the TCRdb copy retains only in-frame clones and omits some. The data show approximately 150,000 clones, 90% to 95% seen once. Source: peripheral blood, taken on day 0 of AZD1222 vaccination. Every receptor here comes from an adult in good health.

The CDR3 loop reads CASSFGGLRNIQYF. DNA for the CDR3: TGTGCCAGCAGCTTTGGGGGACTCAGAAACATTCAGTACTTC. The chain is built from TRBV7-2 and TRBJ2-4, with a possible D match to TRBD2 (6 bases). V gave up 3 bases and J gave up 6 bases, with 12 bases separating them. This CDR3 is 14 amino acids long. Germline V gene lookup returns CDR1 SGHTA and CDR2 FQGNSA.

This rearrangement joins TRBV5-1 to TRBJ1-1, with 9 bases identical to TRBD1. After removal of 4 bases from V and 4 bases from J, the junction contained 5 bases not matched to a gene. This CDR3 has 14 amino acids. Germline V gene sequence: CDR1 SGHRS, CDR2 YFSETQ. CDR3 sequence: CASSRGTGITEAFF. The CDR3 region has the DNA TGCGCCAGCAGCCGAGGGACAGGGATCACTGAAGCTTTCTTT.

The V call is TRBV28, the J call TRBJ1-5, with 8 nucleotides matching TRBD1. Per the germline V gene, CDR1 is MDHEN and CDR2 is SYDVKM. Losses at the gene ends were 4 bases for V and 9 bases for J; bases not matched to a gene: 5. The CDR3 is 13 amino acids. The CDR3: CASSSGQGPPQHF. CDR3 bases: TGTGCCAGCAGTTCCGGACAGGGTCCGCCCCAGCATTTT.

V gene TRBV12-5 combines with J gene TRBJ2-7; 9 bases agree with TRBD1. Germline V gene sequence: CDR1 LGHNT, CDR2 FRNRAP. The V and J ends lost 4 bases and 2 bases, in that order; junction bases with no gene match: 3. The CDR3 spans 14 residues. CDR3 in DNA: TGTGCTAGTGGTTGGGGACAGGGTACCTACGAGCAGTACTTC. This codes for CASGWGQGTYEQYF.

This chain joins TRBV10-2 and TRBJ1-1; 10 bases are shared with TRBD1. The V segment lost 4 bases and the J segment 6 bases; nucleotides outside the gene matches: 2. The germline V gene encodes CDR1 WSHSY and CDR2 SAAADI. The CDR3 covers 13 residues. The CDR3 DNA reads TGCGCCAGCAGTGGCGGGACAGGGGCTGAAGCTTTCTTT. Translated: CASSGGTGAEAFF.

This rearrangement joins TRBV10-3 to TRBJ2-3; D may be TRBD2 (6 bases). V lost 4 bases, J lost 3 bases, and 17 bases lay in between. The CDR3 has 16 residues. The germline gives CDR1 ENHRY, CDR2 SYGVKD. CDR3 loop: CAISGTSISGTDTQYF. The CDR3 coding sequence is TGTGCCATCAGTGGTACTAGCATCTCGGGTACAGATACGCAGTATTTT.

The chain joins TRBV16 to TRBJ1-2; 7 bases are shared with TRBD1. Germline loops: CDR1 KGHSY, CDR2 FQNENV. The ends lost 3 bases at V and 5 bases at J; junction bases unmatched: 3. This CDR3 has 13 amino acids. CDR3 DNA sequence: TGTGCCAGCAGCCAGCAGGGGGATTATGGCTACACCTTC. Translation gives CASSQQGDYGYTF.

The chain combines TRBV28 with TRBJ1-2, with TRBD1 as a possible D gene (5 bases). Between the trimmed V and J ends, which lost 5 bases and 8 bases, there was a span of 18 bases. Germline V gene data show CDR1 as MDHEN and CDR2 as SYDVKM. The CDR3 runs to 14 residues. CDR3 bases: TGTGCCAGCAGTCTCGTCTCGGGGGTCCAGGGCTACACCTTC. As protein: CASSLVSGVQGYTF.

Of note for this clone: Sequence at one end of the junction differs from germline and may be a read error. In DNA, the CDR3 is TGTGCCAGCAGCTTGGGGACTAGCGGGAGCGCACCCAGTTTC. Translating it yields CASSLGTSGSAPSF. The V call is TRBV7-9, the J call TRBJ2-7; 14 positions agree with TRBD2. Germline CDR1 SEHNR, CDR2 FQNEAQ (reference sequence). The CDR3 covers 14 residues.

The rearrangement uses TRBV6-5 and TRBJ1-1, with a tentative D call TRBD1 (6 bases). V gave up 0 bases and J gave up 4 bases, with 12 bases separating them. There are 15 residues in the CDR3. Germline V gives CDR1 MNHEY, CDR2 SVGAGI. The chain's CDR3 is CASSYSGGGGTEAFF. CDR3 nucleotide sequence: TGTGCCAGCAGTTACTCAGGTGGAGGGGGCACTGAAGCTTTCTTT.

This chain links TRBV28 with TRBJ1-2; 8 bases map to TRBD1. The CDR3 has 14 amino acids. CDR1 MDHEN and CDR2 SYDVKM come from the germline V gene. The ends lost 8 bases at V and 8 bases at J; junction bases unmatched: 13. The CDR3 here is CASGIGQGGLGYTF. Here the CDR3 DNA reads TGTGCCAGCGGGATAGGACAGGGCGGGTTGGGCTACACCTTC.

The rearrangement uses TRBV9 and TRBJ2-5; D possibly corresponds to TRBD2 (6 bases). The ends were cut back, 3 bases at V and 4 bases at J, with 16 bases in the middle. The germline V gene has CDR1 SGDLS and CDR2 YYNGEE. The CDR3 extends over 15 amino acids. CDR3 amino acids: CASSAVSGSPETQYF. The CDR3 nucleotides read TGTGCCAGCAGCGCAGTTAGCGGAAGCCCAGAGACCCAGTACTTC. The full variable domain, its missing parts supplied by reference TRBV9 and TRBJ2-5, is DSGVTQTPKHLITATGQRVTLRCSPRSGDLSVYWYQQSLDQGLQFLIQYYNGEERAKGNILERFSAQQFPDLHSELNLSSLELGDSALYFCASSAVSGSPETQYFGPGTRLLVL.

This chain connects TRBV19 to TRBJ1-6, with unresolved D. The CDR3 loop spans 14 amino acids. Trimming removed 3 bases at V and 9 bases at J, with 12 bases between. Germline V CDR1 and CDR2: LNHDA, SQIVND (reference sequence). CDR3 sequence reads: CASSINNDPSPLHF. CDR3 nucleotide sequence: TGTGCCAGTAGTATTAACAACGATCCTTCACCCCTCCACTTT.

This chain joins TRBV27 and TRBJ1-2, with D possibly TRBD1 on 5 matching bases. The V gene's germline CDR1 is MNHEY and CDR2 SMNVEV (reference sequence). V gave up 2 bases and J gave up 2 bases, with 9 bases separating them. CDR3 length: 14 amino acids. The CDR3 loop reads CASSLAGQNYGYTF. CDR3 DNA sequence: TGTGCCAGCAGTTTAGCAGGGCAGAACTATGGCTACACCTTC.